Following are 4 T cell receptor beta chains from one sample sequenced in a study of T cell changes during pregnancy in multiple sclerosis. The method was immunoSEQ multiplex PCR; TCRdb's version includes in-frame clones alone and lacks a portion of them. The table records around 80,000 clones, around 92% of them present only once. The specimen comprised peripheral blood, sampled before pregnancy. The receptors stem from a female donor with multiple sclerosis, enrolled in a pregnancy study.

The rearrangement joins TRBV27 to TRBJ1-1; D possibly corresponds to TRBD1 (6 bases). CDR1 MNHEY and CDR2 SMNVEV come from the germline V gene (reference sequence). V lost 6 bases to trimming and J lost 1 base, with 12 bases between them. There are 14 residues in the CDR3. CDR3: CASSPTGQNTEAFF. CDR3 bases: TGTGCCAGCAGCCCGACAGGACAGAACACTGAAGCTTTCTTT.

The chain has TRBV11-2 and TRBJ2-3; 11 positions match TRBD1. Losses at the gene ends were 7 bases for V and 4 bases for J; bases not matched to a gene: 7. The CDR3 loop spans 15 amino acids. CDR1 is SGHAT, CDR2 FQNNGV, per germline. The CDR3 sequence is CASIPDRGHADTQYF. CDR3 sequence (DNA): TGTGCCAGCATCCCGGACAGGGGGCACGCAGATACGCAGTATTTT.

The J gene is TRBJ1-3, the V gene TRBV12-5; 7 bases are shared with TRBD1. Germline trimming cut 1 base from V and 6 bases from J; bases unmatched to any gene: 6. The CDR3 totals 15 residues. Germline assignment: CDR1 LGHNT and CDR2 FRNRAP. CDR3 residues: CASGLGTGVANTIYF. In DNA form, the CDR3 reads TGTGCTAGTGGTTTGGGGACAGGCGTAGCAAACACCATATATTTT.

This chain connects TRBV11-3 to TRBJ1-1; perhaps TRBD1 as D (5 bases). CDR3 length: 14 residues. Trimming left V 4 bases short and J 6 bases short, with 15 bases between. Germline CDR1 reads SGHNT; CDR2 reads YENEEA. The CDR3 region is CASSSNSGGSEAFF. The CDR3 bases are TGTGCCAGCAGCTCAAACAGCGGGGGGTCTGAAGCTTTCTTT. Looking up the rest from reference TRBV11-3 and TRBJ1-1 gives the full variable domain: EAGVVQSPRYKIIEKKQPVAFWCNPISGHNTLYWYLQNLGQGPELLIRYENEEAVDDSQLPKDRFSAERLKGVDSTLKIQPAELGDSAVYLCASSSNSGGSEAFFGQGTRLTVV.